This T cell receptor beta chain was captured in a study of OX40 agonist ivuxolimab in advanced cancers. The study, taken as a whole, reports: On average, a greater number of expanded clones characterised CD8+ T cells relative to CD4+. In the expanded peripheral T cells, antigen specificity was never determined.

TCRdb's copy holds only in-frame clones and misses some; the assay was immunoSEQ multiplex PCR. The sample shows about 98,000 clones, 85% to 95% of them seen only once. As for this clone: Its matching antigen is unknown.

The receptor comes from an adult with an advanced solid tumor such as melanoma, head and neck, liver or kidney cancer. Sequencing was performed on CD4+ or CD8+ T cells sorted from blood, taken in a trial of the OX40 agonist ivuxolimab.

CDR3 protein: CASSQRQGAGTQYF. DNA for the CDR3: TGTGCCAGCAGTCAGAGACAGGGCGCCGGTACGCAGTATTTT. The gene calls are TRBV6-6 and TRBJ2-3; 7 positions match TRBD1. V lost 5 bases and J lost 8; bases outside the gene matches: 10. Germline V gene lookup returns CDR1 MNHNY and CDR2 SVGAGI (reference sequence). The CDR3 sequence is 14 residues long.